Below, 5 T cell receptor beta chains from the same sample are listed, as sequenced in a study of radiotherapy plus CTLA-4 blockade in lung cancer. Produced via immunoSEQ multiplex PCR; TCRdb's table is partial and in-frame only. The sample lists 70,000 to 85,000 clones, 70% to 85% occurring once. The sample consisted of peripheral blood, taken from a patient treated with radiotherapy plus ipilimumab. The receptors were sampled from a human donor with non-small cell lung cancer whose response to radiotherapy plus ipilimumab could not be evaluated.

This chain connects TRBV21-1 to TRBJ2-2; the D call in the table, TRBD1, was not verified against the DNA. TRBV21-1 is recorded as a pseudogene. This CDR3 spans 17 amino acids. The CDR3 region has the DNA TGTGCCAGCAGCAGAGCGGGGCAGCACGCTAACACCGGGGAGCTGTTTTTT. It specifies CASSRAGQHANTGELFF.

This clone was detected only a few times. This chain uses TRBV28 with TRBJ1-2, with TRBD1 as a possible D gene (6 bases). CDR1 is MDHEN, CDR2 SYDVKM, per germline. CDR3 length equals 13 residues. The germline V and J ends were trimmed by 7 bases and 2 bases, with 11 bases remaining between them. The CDR3 region has the DNA TGTGCCAGCAACCCCAGGGGAAACTATGGCTACACCTTC. It translates to CASNPRGNYGYTF.

CDR3: CASSPEGNEQFF. The CDR3 region has the DNA TGTGCCAGCAGCCCTGAGGGAAATGAGCAGTTCTTC. The chain combines TRBV5-5 with TRBJ2-1; tentative D call: TRBD2 (5 bases). The CDR3 contains 12 residues. Germline CDR1 SGHKS, CDR2 YYEKEE (reference sequence). Trimming cost V 4 bases and J 7 bases, with 9 bases left between them. The variable domain in full, completed from reference TRBV5-5 and TRBJ2-1, reads DAGVTQSPTHLIKTRGQQVTLRCSPISGHKSVSWYQQVLGQGPQFIFQYYEKEERGRGNFPDRFSARQFPNYSSELNVNALLLGDSALYLCASSPEGNEQFFGPGTRLTVL.

This sequence joins TRBV19 and TRBJ2-5; 8 positions match TRBD2. The CDR3 covers 16 residues. Germline V gene data show CDR1 as LNHDA and CDR2 as SQIVND (reference sequence). J lost 5 bases, V lost 5 bases, and 13 bases had no gene match. In DNA, the CDR3 is TGTGCCAGTAGTGGTCCCGGGGGGGCGCACCCCGAGACCCAGTACTTC. Translated, it gives CASSGPGGAHPETQYF.

The chain couples TRBV18 to TRBJ2-7; TRBD1 agrees at 7 bases. CDR3 length: 14 residues. J gave up 4 bases and V 3 bases, and 6 bases lay outside the gene matches. Germline CDR1 KGHSH, CDR2 LQKENI. Here the CDR3 DNA reads TGTGCCAGCTCACCTAGCTGGGACAGTTACGAGCAGTACTTC. Protein product: CASSPSWDSYEQYF.